This is a list of T cell receptor beta chains from one sample in a study of Tregs in tolerant kidney transplant recipients. The repertoire was sequenced with immunoSEQ multiplex PCR; TCRdb's copy has only in-frame clones and lacks some. This sample yields some 240,000 clones, of which roughly 80% are seen a single time; approximately 0.69% belongs to the top ten. Source material: CD4+ T cells from blood. These receptors were taken from a human donor in good health. The CDR3 runs from the conserved cysteine through the conserved F or W. Each record gives: clone size, D gene, J gene, V gene, CDR3 DNA, CDR3 protein. The D gene is left open where the match is weak. Not every row has a clone size; where given, it reads once, few, many or a size class.

size: .
D: .
J: TRBJ2-1
V: TRBV19
DNA: TGTGCCAGTAGACAGAGCGCCAGCGGGCGGGGACAAGGCTCCTACAATGAGCAGTTCTTC
CDR3: CASRQSASGRGQGSYNEQFF

size: once
D: TRBD1
J: TRBJ1-2
V: TRBV29-1
DNA: TGCAGCGTTGAAGGTTCGGGACAGGGGGCTGGCTATGGCTACACCTTC
CDR3: CSVEGSGQGAGYGYTF

size: .
D: TRBD1
J: TRBJ1-2
V: TRBV6-5
DNA: TGTGCCAGCAGCGGACAGGGGGCCGCCTATGGCTACACCTTC
CDR3: CASSGQGAAYGYTF

size: .
D: .
J: TRBJ2-1
V: TRBV2
DNA: TGTGCCAGTGAATCGTCTAGCGTTACCTACAATGAGCAGTTCTTC
CDR3: CASESSSVTYNEQFF

size: .
D: .
J: TRBJ2-1
V: TRBV5-1
DNA: TGCGCCAGCAGCTTGAACTGGGGGACTTACAATGAGCAGTTCTTC
CDR3: CASSLNWGTYNEQFF

size: few
D: TRBD1
J: TRBJ2-1
V: TRBV9
DNA: TGTGCCAGCAGCCCAGCCGGGACAGGGAGGTACAATGAGCAGTTCTTC
CDR3: CASSPAGTGRYNEQFF

size: once
D: .
J: TRBJ1-5
V: TRBV18
DNA: TGTGCCAGCTCACCCCAGGGGAACAATCAGCCCCAGCATTTT
CDR3: CASSPQGNNQPQHF

size: .
D: TRBD1
J: TRBJ1-1
V: TRBV6-5
DNA: TGTGCCAGCAGGAGTGCGATGGGACAGGGTTATGAAGCTTTCTTT
CDR3: CASRSAMGQGYEAFF

size: .
D: .
J: TRBJ2-2
V: TRBV30
DNA: TGTGCCTGGAGAAGACGCGGGGAGTACACCGGGGAGCTGTTTTTT
CDR3: CAWRRRGEYTGELFF

size: once
D: TRBD2
J: TRBJ2-1
V: TRBV30
DNA: TGTGCCTGGAGTCCCTTGGGACTAGCGGGAGTTGGATCCTACAATGAGCAGTTCTTC
CDR3: CAWSPLGLAGVGSYNEQFF

size: .
D: .
J: TRBJ1-2
V: TRBV4-2
DNA: TGTGCCAGCAGCCAAGATACTGGCGGGCTGATTAACTATGGCTACACCTTC
CDR3: CASSQDTGGLINYGYTF

size: .
D: TRBD2
J: TRBJ2-5
V: TRBV5-1
DNA: TGCGCCAGCAGCCCCCAGGCGGGACTAGCGGTCCAAGAGACCCAGTACTTC
CDR3: CASSPQAGLAVQETQYF

size: .
D: .
J: TRBJ1-2
V: TRBV7-8
DNA: TGTGCCAGCAGCTTAGGGCAGGCGATCTATGGCTACACCTTC
CDR3: CASSLGQAIYGYTF

size: .
D: .
J: TRBJ2-1
V: TRBV11-2
DNA: TGTGCCAGCAGCTTGGGCTCCTCCTACAATGAGCAGTTCTTC
CDR3: CASSLGSSYNEQFF

size: .
D: .
J: TRBJ2-3
V: TRBV27
DNA: TGTGCCAGCAGTTTATCGACGGGAGTGGCCACAGATACGCAGTATTTT
CDR3: CASSLSTGVATDTQYF

size: .
D: .
J: TRBJ1-1
V: TRBV7-2
DNA: TGTGCCAGCAGCTTAGGTACACCGGGGGGCGGCACTGAAGCTTTCTTT
CDR3: CASSLGTPGGGTEAFF

size: .
D: .
J: TRBJ2-3
V: TRBV5-6
DNA: TGTGCCAGCAGCCCCCTGGACACAGATACGCAGTATTTT
CDR3: CASSPLDTDTQYF

size: once
D: TRBD2
J: TRBJ2-1
V: TRBV18
DNA: TGTGCCAGCTCACCACCGAAGCGGGGGACCTACAATGAGCAGTTCTTC
CDR3: CASSPPKRGTYNEQFF

size: .
D: .
J: TRBJ2-3
V: TRBV30
DNA: TGTGCCTGGAGTGGAGGCAACACAGATACGCAGTATTTT
CDR3: CAWSGGNTDTQYF

size: .
D: .
J: TRBJ2-7
V: TRBV18
DNA: TGTGCCAGCTCACCACTACAGACAGGCCCCCAATTCTCCTACGAGCAGTACTTC
CDR3: CASSPLQTGPQFSYEQYF

size: .
D: .
J: TRBJ2-1
V: TRBV6-5
DNA: TGTGCCAGCAGCCCCGTTGGAGGGAAGGGTTATGAGCAGTTCTTC
CDR3: CASSPVGGKGYEQFF

size: .
D: TRBD2
J: TRBJ2-5
V: TRBV5-1
DNA: TGCGCCAGCAGCCCAGGACTTCGGACTAGCGATCAAGAGACCCAGTACTTC
CDR3: CASSPGLRTSDQETQYF

size: .
D: TRBD2
J: TRBJ2-7
V: TRBV13
DNA: TGTGCCAGCAGCTTATGGGCTAGCGGGAGTGGAGAGCAGTACTTC
CDR3: CASSLWASGSGEQYF

size: .
D: .
J: TRBJ2-7
V: TRBV5-1
DNA: TGCGCCAGCAGCGGACAGGTACCCGGGACTGAGCAGTACTTC
CDR3: CASSGQVPGTEQYF

size: .
D: .
J: TRBJ2-5
V: TRBV7-2
DNA: TGTGCCAGCAGCCCCGGGACGGAAGAGACCCAGTACTTC
CDR3: CASSPGTEETQYF

size: .
D: .
J: TRBJ1-6
V: TRBV30
DNA: TGTGCCTGGAGTCCTGGACAGTATAATTCACCCCTCCACTTT
CDR3: CAWSPGQYNSPLHF

size: .
D: .
J: TRBJ1-3
V: TRBV10-3
DNA: TGTGCCATCAGTGAGGGGGCCACCCATGGCAACACCATATATTTT
CDR3: CAISEGATHGNTIYF

size: .
D: TRBD1
J: TRBJ1-4
V: TRBV5-1
DNA: TGCGCCAGCAGCTTAACAGGGACAGCAACTAATGAAAAACTGTTTTTT
CDR3: CASSLTGTATNEKLFF

size: .
D: .
J: TRBJ1-1
V: TRBV11-2
DNA: TGTGCCAGCAGCTTAGCAGCAGGGAGCACTGAAGCTTTCTTT
CDR3: CASSLAAGSTEAFF

size: .
D: .
J: TRBJ1-6
V: TRBV6-1
DNA: TGTGCCAGCAGTTTTGCAGACTCCAGGGGTTCACCCCTCCACTTT
CDR3: CASSFADSRGSPLHF

size: .
D: TRBD1
J: TRBJ2-7
V: TRBV5-5
DNA: TGTGCCAGCACCCCACAGGGGGTAAGCTACGAGCAGTACTTC
CDR3: CASTPQGVSYEQYF

size: few
D: TRBD1
J: TRBJ1-2
V: TRBV4-1
DNA: TGCGCCAGCAGCCAGCTTCAACAGGGGGCCTATGGCTACACCTTC
CDR3: CASSQLQQGAYGYTF

size: few
D: .
J: TRBJ1-5
V: TRBV6-5
DNA: TGTGCCAGCAGGGGCCAAAGCAATCAGCCCCAGCATTTT
CDR3: CASRGQSNQPQHF

size: once
D: TRBD1
J: TRBJ2-5
V: TRBV23-1
DNA: TGCGCCAGCAGTTGGGACAGACCGACCGAGACCCAGTACTTC
CDR3: CASSWDRPTETQYF

size: .
D: TRBD1
J: TRBJ1-4
V: TRBV29-1
DNA: TGCAGCGTCAGGGACAGTTTAAATGAAAAACTGTTTTTT
CDR3: CSVRDSLNEKLFF

size: .
D: .
J: TRBJ1-2
V: TRBV6-5
DNA: TGTGCCAGCAGCCGCGGGCGGATCGACTATGGCTACACCTTC
CDR3: CASSRGRIDYGYTF

size: .
D: TRBD1
J: TRBJ2-1
V: TRBV2
DNA: TGTGCCAGCAGTGAAAAGGGGGCAGCCCCGTTATCTAAGCAGTTCTTC
CDR3: CASSEKGAAPLSKQFF

size: .
D: .
J: TRBJ2-3
V: TRBV6-5
DNA: TGTGCCAGCACCCCCCCAGGTCGAGATACGCAGTATTTT
CDR3: CASTPPGRDTQYF

size: .
D: .
J: TRBJ2-7
V: TRBV5-6
DNA: TGTGCCAGCAGCCCCTCTACATTGGGGTTAAGTCACTTC
CDR3: CASSPSTLGLSHF

size: .
D: .
J: TRBJ2-7
V: TRBV5-1
DNA: TGCGCCAGCAGCTTATACAGGGACCCCTACGAGCAGTACTTC
CDR3: CASSLYRDPYEQYF

size: .
D: TRBD1
J: TRBJ1-6
V: TRBV2
DNA: TGTGCCAGCAACCCGACAGGGAATTTAAATTCACCCCTCCACTTT
CDR3: CASNPTGNLNSPLHF

size: .
D: TRBD2
J: TRBJ2-7
V: TRBV6-6
DNA: TGTGCCACCCAGGGGAGCGGGAGATCCTACGAGCAGTACTTC
CDR3: CATQGSGRSYEQYF

size: once
D: TRBD2
J: TRBJ2-1
V: TRBV10-3
DNA: TGTGCCATCAAGGGACCTCTAGCGGACCCCAACTCCTACAATGAGCAGTTCTTC
CDR3: CAIKGPLADPNSYNEQFF

size: .
D: .
J: TRBJ1-2
V: TRBV14
DNA: TGTGCCAGCAGCCCTTTCTCGGGGGAGGGCTATGGCTACACCTTC
CDR3: CASSPFSGEGYGYTF

size: .
D: TRBD1
J: TRBJ1-6
V: TRBV6-1
DNA: TGTGCCAGCAGTGAGGCTTGGGGACAGGCGAATTCACCCCTCCACTTT
CDR3: CASSEAWGQANSPLHF

size: once
D: .
J: TRBJ1-2
V: TRBV2
DNA: TGTGCCAGCAGATGGGACGGTAGCTATGGCTACATCTTC
CDR3: CASRWDGSYGYIF

size: .
D: .
J: TRBJ2-1
V: TRBV2
DNA: TGTGCCAGCAGTGGAAGGATGGGGGCCTACAATGAGCAGTTCTTC
CDR3: CASSGRMGAYNEQFF

size: .
D: TRBD2
J: TRBJ2-3
V: TRBV18
DNA: TGTGCCAGCCGAGGACTAGCGGAACCGGGGACGCAGTATTTT
CDR3: CASRGLAEPGTQYF

size: once
D: TRBD1
J: TRBJ1-2
V: TRBV7-9
DNA: TGTGCCAGCAGCAACGGACAGGGCCTCTATGGCTACACCTTC
CDR3: CASSNGQGLYGYTF

size: .
D: TRBD1
J: TRBJ1-1
V: TRBV4-1
DNA: TGCGCCAGCAGCCGGGACAGGGGGAACACTGAAGCTTTCTTT
CDR3: CASSRDRGNTEAFF

size: .
D: .
J: TRBJ1-2
V: TRBV15
DNA: TGTGCCACCAGCAGAGCTGCGGAAGGCTACACCTTC
CDR3: CATSRAAEGYTF

size: .
D: .
J: TRBJ1-2
V: TRBV29-1
DNA: TGCAGCGTTGAAGAAGGTGGACGGCGCTATGGCTACACCTTC
CDR3: CSVEEGGRRYGYTF

size: .
D: TRBD2
J: TRBJ2-1
V: TRBV2
DNA: TGTGCCAGCAGGGAGAGGGAGGGCCCCGATGAGCAGTTCTTC
CDR3: CASREREGPDEQFF

size: .
D: TRBD1
J: TRBJ1-2
V: TRBV7-6
DNA: TGTGCCAGCAGCGCCCGTCCGGGACAGCGGCCTTCTAACTATGGCTACACCTTC
CDR3: CASSARPGQRPSNYGYTF